This is a list of T cell receptor beta chains from one sample in a study of T cell repertoires in cytomegalovirus infection. TCRdb re-called the reads with MiXCR, one entry per CDR3 protein. The sample includes roughly 500,000 distinct CDR3 sequences, approximately 15% of them seen just once. Specimen: CD8+ T cells from PBMCs. The origin of the receptors is a human donor in good health (CMV status not recorded). Some clones in this sample may be carry-over from other donors' samples. The CDR3 runs from the conserved cysteine through the conserved F or W. The order of the fields is clone size, V gene, D gene, J gene, CDR3 DNA, CDR3 protein. A D gene is named only where the DNA matches it firmly. Only some rows state a clone size, as once, few, many or a class for expanded clones.

.,TRBV4-1,TRBD1,TRBJ1-4,TGCGCCAGCAGCACCCGGACAGGGAGGGAAAAACTGTTTTTT,CASSTRTGREKLFF
many,TRBV12-3/TRBV12-4,.,TRBJ2-7,TGTGCCAGCAGCCCCGGGGGGCACGAGCAGTACTTC,CASSPGGHEQYF
.,TRBV12-5,.,TRBJ2-1,TGTGCTAGTGGTTTTGAGGGAGCGGTCAATGAGCAGTTCTTC,CASGFEGAVNEQFF
many,TRBV7-9,.,TRBJ2-1,TGTGCCAGCAGTCGGATAGGAAGTACCAACTACAATGAGCAGTTCTTC,CASSRIGSTNYNEQFF
few,TRBV28,TRBD1,TRBJ2-7,TGTGCCAGCAATTTGGACAGGGTATGGGAAGAGCAGTACTTC,CASNLDRVWEEQYF
few,TRBV2,.,TRBJ2-7,TGTGCCAGCAGTGAACTGCAGGGCCTATCCTACGAGCAGTACTTC,CASSELQGLSYEQYF
.,TRBV3-1,TRBD2,TRBJ2-3,TGTGCCAGCAGCCAAGATGGCGCTAGCGGGACCACAGATACGCAGTATTTT,CASSQDGASGTTDTQYF
.,TRBV27,TRBD2,TRBJ2-1,TGTGCCAGCAGTCCTGTACTAGGAGGATGGGGGGGCAATGAGCAGTTCTTC,CASSPVLGGWGGNEQFF
many,TRBV7-8,.,TRBJ2-1,TGTGCCAGCAGCTTCAGACTAGTGGGCCATGAGCAGTTCTTC,CASSFRLVGHEQFF
few,TRBV3-1,.,TRBJ1-5,TGTGCCAGCAGCCAAGACATCTCTAGCAATCAGCCCCAGCATTTT,CASSQDISSNQPQHF
many,TRBV28,TRBD1,TRBJ1-2,TGTGCCAGCAGTTCACGGGACAGCCAGATCTATGGCTACACCTTC,CASSSRDSQIYGYTF
.,TRBV3-1,.,TRBJ2-1,TGTGCCAGCAGCCAGGGGGCTGTTTACAATGAGCAGTTCTTC,CASSQGAVYNEQFF
few,TRBV4-2,.,TRBJ1-3,TGTGCCAGCAGCCAAGATGGCTCTGGAAACACCATATATTTT,CASSQDGSGNTIYF
many,TRBV7-6,.,TRBJ1-3,TGTGCCAGCAGCTTAGGGGGAGTACAAGGAAACACCATATATTTT,CASSLGGVQGNTIYF
many,TRBV6-1,TRBD1,TRBJ1-1,TGTGCCAGCAGTCCCGACAGGGTGATTGAAGCTTTCTTT,CASSPDRVIEAFF
.,TRBV24-1,TRBD2,TRBJ2-1,TGTGCCACCAGTGATTTAATACGGGAGGGCCACAATGAGCAGTTCTTC,CATSDLIREGHNEQFF
many,TRBV7-9,.,TRBJ2-2,TGTGCCAGCAGCCCCGTGCACAACACCGGGGAGCTGTTTTTT,CASSPVHNTGELFF
.,TRBV15,TRBD1,TRBJ2-7,TGTGCCACCAGCAATCAACAGGGGCTATACTACGAGCAGTACTTC,CATSNQQGLYYEQYF
many,TRBV6-5,TRBD1,TRBJ2-7,TGTGCCAGCAGTTACTGGGGACAGGAGGGGACGGAGTACGAGCAGTACTTC,CASSYWGQEGTEYEQYF
many,TRBV6-1,.,TRBJ1-6,TGTGCCAGCAGATCCAGGGATAATTCACCCCTCCACTTT,CASRSRDNSPLHF
.,TRBV5-6,TRBD1,TRBJ2-3,TGTGCCAGCAGTGGTCTTCTACAGGGGGGCCTCAGTCCCGGAGATACGCAGTATTTT,CASSGLLQGGLSPGDTQYF
.,TRBV12-3/TRBV12-4,.,TRBJ2-5,TGTGCCAGCAGTTTTCCAGGGGAAGGAGAGACCCAGTACTTC,CASSFPGEGETQYF
many,TRBV6-1,.,TRBJ2-3,TGTGCCAGCATTGGTTGGGACTTAAGCACAGATACGCAGTATTTT,CASIGWDLSTDTQYF
.,TRBV20-1,.,TRBJ2-2,TGCAGTGCTAGGCGGAACACCGGGGAGCTGTTTTTT,CSARRNTGELFF
many,TRBV6-6,.,TRBJ1-4,TGTGCCAGCACACGGGGTGAAAAACTGTTTTTT,CASTRGEKLFF
few,TRBV7-9,.,TRBJ1-5,TGTGCCAGCAGCCTTAAAGAGGGCAATCAGCCCCAGCATTTT,CASSLKEGNQPQHF
many,TRBV4-1,TRBD1,TRBJ2-3,TGCGCCAGCAGCCTCTCCATCGTCCCGGGACAGGCCAGCACAGATACGCAGTATTTT,CASSLSIVPGQASTDTQYF
many,TRBV19,.,TRBJ1-2,TGTGCCAGTAGTATAGGAAGCAGCTTCTATGGCTACACCTTC,CASSIGSSFYGYTF
.,TRBV19,TRBD1,TRBJ2-7,TGTGCCAGTACCCCGGGACAGGGTCGTTACGAGCAGTACTTC,CASTPGQGRYEQYF
many,TRBV7-8,TRBD2,TRBJ2-1,TGTGCCAGCAGCTCGTTAGCGGGCTCCTACAATGAGCAGTTCTTC,CASSSLAGSYNEQFF
few,TRBV2,.,TRBJ2-1,TGTGCCAGCAGTGAGCCCGGGGCGTCCCTCTACAATGAGCAGTTCTTC,CASSEPGASLYNEQFF
many,TRBV7-9,.,TRBJ2-5,TGTGCCAGCAGCGCCGGTGGGAACCAAGAGACCCAGTACTTC,CASSAGGNQETQYF
few,TRBV28,.,TRBJ2-2,TGTGCCAGCAGCCCAAGACTAGACCCGGCGAACACCGGGGAGCTGTTTTTT,CASSPRLDPANTGELFF
many,TRBV7-2,.,TRBJ2-5,TGTGCCAGCAGCTTACCCTACACGCAGGCCCAGTACTTC,CASSLPYTQAQYF
few,TRBV20-1,.,TRBJ2-6,TGCAGTGCTAGAGTCGGGTGGGGGGCCAACGTCCTGACTTTC,CSARVGWGANVLTF
.,TRBV15,.,TRBJ2-4,TGTGCCACCAGCAGGGGGACGGGATCCAACATTCAGTACTTC,CATSRGTGSNIQYF
few,TRBV10-1,.,TRBJ1-1,TGCGCCAGCAGTACGACAGGTTCCGAAGCTTTCTTT,CASSTTGSEAFF
few,TRBV20-1,.,TRBJ1-1,TGCAGTGCTAAGGGATGGGGGGGAAGGGCGGCTTTCTTT,CSAKGWGGRAAFF
many,TRBV7-6,.,TRBJ1-1,TGTGCCAGCAGCCAGAGAGGGGACCTTTCTGAAGCTTTCTTT,CASSQRGDLSEAFF
.,TRBV5-5,TRBD1,TRBJ2-7,TGTGCCAGCAGCCTGGGACAGGGGCTCCACGAGCAGTACTTC,CASSLGQGLHEQYF
.,TRBV29-1,TRBD1,TRBJ1-2,TGCAGCGTTGCAGACAGGGATTATACCTATGGCTACACCTTC,CSVADRDYTYGYTF
.,TRBV13,TRBD1,TRBJ2-7,TGTGCCAGCGGGACAGGGCCCCACGAGCAGTACTTC,CASGTGPHEQYF
.,TRBV19,.,TRBJ2-7,TGTGCCAGTACCAGGGATGAATACGAGCAGTACTTC,CASTRDEYEQYF
many,TRBV27,.,TRBJ1-1,TGTGCCAGCAGTTTATCGTCCTTGAGGAGGATGAACACTGAAGCTTTCTTT,CASSLSSLRRMNTEAFF
many,TRBV7-9,TRBD1,TRBJ1-2,TGTGCCAGCAGCTCCGGGACAGGAGGATCTAACTATGGCTACACCTTC,CASSSGTGGSNYGYTF
few,TRBV4-2,.,TRBJ2-5,TGTGCCAGCAGCCAGGAAGAAGAGACCCAGTACTTC,CASSQEEETQYF
few,TRBV4-2,.,TRBJ1-2,TGTGCCAGCAGCCAAGATCGGGACACTAAAAATGGCTACACCTTC,CASSQDRDTKNGYTF
few,TRBV27,.,TRBJ2-5,TGTGCCAGCAGTTTATCCGGGCCCAGGGAGACCCAGTACTTC,CASSLSGPRETQYF
.,TRBV29-1,.,TRBJ2-1,TGCAGCGTTGAGTTGGGGGCGGACAATGAGCAGTTCTTC,CSVELGADNEQFF
.,TRBV11-2,.,TRBJ1-3,TGTGCCTGGTCTGGAAACACCATATATTTT,CAWSGNTIYF
many,TRBV7-8,.,TRBJ2-1,TGTGCCAGCAGCTTAGTGTGGGGGCGGGCACGAAACAATGAGCAGTTCTTC,CASSLVWGRARNNEQFF
few,TRBV19,TRBD1,TRBJ1-1,TGTGCCAGCACAGGGGGTTCGGCTGAAGCTTTCTTT,CASTGGSAEAFF
few,TRBV7-9,TRBD1,TRBJ1-1,TGTGCCAGCAGCTTAGGAGGGGGCAAGGGGACTGAAGCTTTCTTT,CASSLGGGKGTEAFF
few,TRBV5-6,.,TRBJ1-1,TGTGCCAGCAGCTGGGCAGGGGTATCTGGCACTGAAGCTTTCTTT,CASSWAGVSGTEAFF
few,TRBV28,.,TRBJ1-5,TGTGCCAGCAGTTTATCCCTTAGTTATCAGCCCCAGCATTTT,CASSLSLSYQPQHF
.,TRBV2,.,TRBJ2-3,TGTGCCAGCAGTACAACGATGAGGACGTACACAGATACGCAGTATTTT,CASSTTMRTYTDTQYF
.,TRBV10-3,.,TRBJ1-3,TGTGCCATCAGTGAGCTGTCGGGAGGAAACACCATATATTTT,CAISELSGGNTIYF
many,TRBV12-3/TRBV12-4,TRBD2,TRBJ2-7,TGTGCCAGCAGTACACTGACTAGCGGATACGAGCAGTACTTC,CASSTLTSGYEQYF
.,TRBV10-3,TRBD2,TRBJ2-1,TGTGCCATCAATACGGGACTAGCGGCCTACAATGAGCAGTTCTTC,CAINTGLAAYNEQFF